The present T cell receptor (beta chain) was sequenced within a study of shared clonotypes between healthy human individuals. Germline assignment: CDR1 SGHVS and CDR2 FNYEAQ. V dropped 1 base and J dropped 2 bases, with 7 bases sitting between them. The CDR3 length is 14 residues. Some clones are missing from TCRdb's copy, which holds only in-frame ones; the method was immunoSEQ multiplex PCR. Here the sample spans roughly 1,500,000 clones, roughly 98% being singletons. The chain employs TRBV7-6 and TRBJ2-3; the D is unclear. Sample: naive CD4+ T cells sorted from blood. Subset defined: CD45RA+ positively selected. The clonotype originates from a man aged 30 to 45 in good health. CDR3 bases: TGTGCCAGCAGCTTAGTCGCGTACACAGATACGCAGTATTTT. Its translation: CASSLVAYTDTQYF.